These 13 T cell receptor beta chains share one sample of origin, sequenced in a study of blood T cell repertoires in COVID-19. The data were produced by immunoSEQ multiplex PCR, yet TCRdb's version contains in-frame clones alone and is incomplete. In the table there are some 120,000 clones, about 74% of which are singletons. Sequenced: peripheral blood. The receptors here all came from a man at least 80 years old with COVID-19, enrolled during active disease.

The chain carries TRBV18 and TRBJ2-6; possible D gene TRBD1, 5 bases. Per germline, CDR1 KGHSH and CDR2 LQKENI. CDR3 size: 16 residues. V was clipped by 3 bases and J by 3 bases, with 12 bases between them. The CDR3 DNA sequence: TGTGCCAGCTCACCCCCTTCAGGGTTTGGGGCCAACGTCCTGACTTTC. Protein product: CASSPPSGFGANVLTF.

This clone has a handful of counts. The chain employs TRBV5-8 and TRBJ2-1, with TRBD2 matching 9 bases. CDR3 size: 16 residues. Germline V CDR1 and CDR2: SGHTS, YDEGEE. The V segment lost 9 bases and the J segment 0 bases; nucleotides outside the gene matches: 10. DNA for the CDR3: TGTGCCATCTTGGGGGCGGGAGGGTTCTCCTACAATGAGCAGTTCTTC. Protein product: CAILGAGGFSYNEQFF.

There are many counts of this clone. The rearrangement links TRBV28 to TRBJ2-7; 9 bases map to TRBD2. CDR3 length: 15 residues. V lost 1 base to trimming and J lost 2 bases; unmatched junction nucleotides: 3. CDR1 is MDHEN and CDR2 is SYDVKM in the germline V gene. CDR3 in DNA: TGTGCCAGCAGTTTATCGGCTAGCGGGACCTACGAGCAGTACTTC. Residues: CASSLSASGTYEQYF.

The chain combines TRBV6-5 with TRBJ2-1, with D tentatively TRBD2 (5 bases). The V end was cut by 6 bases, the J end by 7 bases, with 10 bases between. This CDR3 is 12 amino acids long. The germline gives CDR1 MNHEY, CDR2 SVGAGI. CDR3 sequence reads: CASRGVVNEQFF. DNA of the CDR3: TGTGCCAGCAGGGGAGTTGTAAATGAGCAGTTCTTC.

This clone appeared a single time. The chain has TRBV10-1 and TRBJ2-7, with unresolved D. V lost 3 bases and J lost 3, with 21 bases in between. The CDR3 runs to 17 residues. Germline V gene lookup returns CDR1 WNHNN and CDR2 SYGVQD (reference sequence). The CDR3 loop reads CASSDTGSRLIGYEQYF. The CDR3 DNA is TGCGCCAGCAGTGATACCGGGTCTCGGTTAATCGGCTACGAGCAGTACTTC.

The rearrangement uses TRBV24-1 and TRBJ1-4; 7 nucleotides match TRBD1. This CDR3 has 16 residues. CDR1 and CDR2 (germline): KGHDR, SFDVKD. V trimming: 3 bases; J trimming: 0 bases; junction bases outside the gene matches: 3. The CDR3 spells CATSDGDSATNEKLFF. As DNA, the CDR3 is TGTGCCACCAGTGATGGGGACAGTGCAACTAATGAAAAACTGTTTTTT.

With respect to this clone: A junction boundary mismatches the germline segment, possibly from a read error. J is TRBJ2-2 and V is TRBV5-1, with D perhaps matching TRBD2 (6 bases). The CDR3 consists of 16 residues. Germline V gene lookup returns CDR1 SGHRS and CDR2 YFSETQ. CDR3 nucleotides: TGCACCAGCAGCTCTTTGGGCGGGGCCAACACCGGGGAGCTGTTTTTT. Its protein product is CTSSSLGGANTGELFF.

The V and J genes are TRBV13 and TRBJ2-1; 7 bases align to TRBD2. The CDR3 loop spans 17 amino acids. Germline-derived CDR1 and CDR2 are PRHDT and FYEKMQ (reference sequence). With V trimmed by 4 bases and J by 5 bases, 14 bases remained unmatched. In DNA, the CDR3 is TGTGCCAGCAGCTCCTGGGGGGGGAATGGGAAGAACAATGAGCAGTTCTTC. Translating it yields CASSSWGGNGKNNEQFF.

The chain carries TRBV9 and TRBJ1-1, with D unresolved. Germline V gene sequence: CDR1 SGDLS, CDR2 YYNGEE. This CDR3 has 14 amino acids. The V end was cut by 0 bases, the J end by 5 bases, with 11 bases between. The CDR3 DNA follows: TGTGCCAGCAGCGTAGCGGGTCTCGGGACTGAAGCTTTCTTT. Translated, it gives CASSVAGLGTEAFF.

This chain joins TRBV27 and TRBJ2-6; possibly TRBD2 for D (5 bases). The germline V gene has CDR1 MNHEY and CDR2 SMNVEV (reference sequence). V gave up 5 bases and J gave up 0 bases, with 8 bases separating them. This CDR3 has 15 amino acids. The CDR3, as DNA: TGTGCCAGCAGTCCTCGGGGCTCTGGGGCCAACGTCCTGACTTTC. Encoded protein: CASSPRGSGANVLTF.

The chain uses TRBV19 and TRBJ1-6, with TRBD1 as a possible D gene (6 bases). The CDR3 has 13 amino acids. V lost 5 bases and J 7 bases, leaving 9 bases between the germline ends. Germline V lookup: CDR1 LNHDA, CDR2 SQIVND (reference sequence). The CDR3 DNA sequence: TGTGCCAGTAGTCCGGACAGCAATTCACCCCTCCACTTT. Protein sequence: CASSPDSNSPLHF.

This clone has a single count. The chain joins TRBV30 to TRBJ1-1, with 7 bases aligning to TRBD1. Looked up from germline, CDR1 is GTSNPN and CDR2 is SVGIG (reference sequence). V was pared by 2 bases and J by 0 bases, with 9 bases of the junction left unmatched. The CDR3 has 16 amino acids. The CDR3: CAWSIPGTALNTEAFF. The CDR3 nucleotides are TGTGCCTGGAGTATTCCCGGGACAGCCCTGAACACTGAAGCTTTCTTT.

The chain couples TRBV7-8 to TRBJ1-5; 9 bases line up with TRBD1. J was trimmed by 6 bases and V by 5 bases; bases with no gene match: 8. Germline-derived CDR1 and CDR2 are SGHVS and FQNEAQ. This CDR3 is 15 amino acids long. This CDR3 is CASSTGQGPGQPQHF. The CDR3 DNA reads TGTGCCAGCAGCACCGGACAGGGGCCAGGTCAGCCCCAGCATTTT.